Given below is one T cell receptor (beta chain) in context. Its target is unknown. TCRdb itself ran the 5' RACE reads through MiXCR, one entry per CDR3 protein. The profile shows around 770,000 distinct CDR3 sequences, around 20% of them singletons. CDR1 DFQATT and CDR2 SNEGSKA come from the germline V gene (reference sequence). V lost 4 bases and J lost 7, with 14 bases in between. There are 13 residues in the CDR3. The entry originates in a study of CD8 T cells in ankylosing spondylitis. Study-wide findings and caveats: Disease-linked clones reportedly concentrated significantly in matched ankylosing spondylitis synovial fluid. Clones linked to disease, bearing a CD8+ phenotype, were relatively rare in peripheral blood. Existing reports had already noted some motif variants in reactive arthritis synovial fluid and blood. It appeared that ankylosing spondylitis blood was characterized by a TCR beta motif of 8 or 9 highly homologous variants.

The chain couples TRBV20-1 to TRBJ2-1; D may correspond to TRBD1 or TRBD2 (5 bases each). Sequencing was carried out using blood, either unsorted or a sorted T cell fraction (not recorded which). The sequence derives from a male donor with ankylosing spondylitis. The CDR3 spells CSAIGGAGNEQFF. The DNA for the CDR3 is TGCAGTGCTATTGGGGGAGCAGGGAATGAGCAGTTCTTC.